The T cell receptor beta chain described here comes from a study of T cell responses to AZD1222 COVID-19 vaccine. V was cut by 9 bases and J by 2 bases, with 14 bases left in between. Per the germline V gene, CDR1 is ENHRY and CDR2 is SYGVKD. This CDR3 has 13 residues. Sequencing used immunoSEQ multiplex PCR; TCRdb keeps in-frame clones, though not all of them. Counted here are some 150,000 clones, 70% to 90% occurring once; the ten biggest clones make up 4.3%. This clone has only a few counts. This chain links TRBV10-3 with TRBJ2-7; D tentatively reads TRBD1 or TRBD2 (5 bases each). The TCR originated in an adult who received the AZD1222 COVID-19 vaccine. The specimen was peripheral blood, collected 28 days after the second AZD1222 dose. The CDR3: CAMSRDGTYEQYF. Here the CDR3 DNA reads TGTGCCATGAGCCGGGACGGGACCTACGAGCAGTACTTC.